The present entry profiles one T cell receptor beta chain with its context. Before being chosen for sequencing, patients had shown CD8+CD57+ cell expansion by flow cytometry. This record comes from a study of CD8+CD57+ T cells in acquired aplastic anemia. TCR beta VDJ combinations and CDR3 sequences were profiled from genomic DNA. MiXCR was run by TCRdb on the reads, yielding one entry per CDR3 protein. The data contain about 180,000 distinct CDR3 sequences, around 50% of them singletons. CDR1 and CDR2 (germline): SGHVS, FQNEAQ. Germline trimming cut 1 base from V and 4 bases from J; bases unmatched to any gene: 2. The CDR3 covers 15 residues.

The sequencing input was sorted CD4+, CD8+, or CD8+CD57+ T cells (not recorded which) from PBMCs. The rearrangement links TRBV7-8 to TRBJ2-7, with 12 bases matching TRBD2. This TCR was sampled from a human donor with aplastic anemia. The CDR3, as DNA: TGTGCCAGCAGCTTAGTTCTAGCGGGAGGGTACGAGCAGTACTTC. Its protein product is CASSLVLAGGYEQYF.